This T cell receptor beta chain was documented in a study of monozygotic twins with inflammatory bowel disease. The CDR3 contains 14 residues. Two rounds of nested PCR, of 16 and 9 cycles, were run on TCRalpha and TCRbeta cDNA. TCRdb re-called the 5' RACE reads; one entry per CDR3 protein, DNA not given. This repertoire includes a few hundred thousand distinct CDR3 sequences. Regarding the study as a whole: Repertoire likeness was no different across concordant and discordant twins, perhaps owing to restricted power. Fewer clonotypes were shared with others by IBD patients than by healthy twins, especially with disease activity.

With regard to this clonotype: Its antigen is still unknown.

The chain couples TRBV12-3 or TRBV12-4 to TRBJ1-6. The origin of this receptor is a human donor with ulcerative colitis or Crohn's disease, or a healthy co-twin of an affected twin (not recorded which). Sequencing was carried out using blood. CDR3 residues: CASSLTGADSPLHF.